One and the same sample provided the 12 T cell receptor beta chains below, sequenced in a study of CD8 T cells in Susac syndrome. Reverse transcription used about 0.45 to 1 ug RNA and random hexamers. TCRdb independently ran MiXCR on the immunoSEQ multiplex PCR reads; one entry per CDR3 protein. The sample contains over 95,000 distinct CDR3 sequences, 92% of which appear only once. Input material: CD4+ T cells from PBMCs. The receptors shown here come from a human donor in good health.

The chain is built from TRBV7-7 and TRBJ1-1, with D tentatively TRBD1 (5 bases). The V gene's germline CDR1 is SSHAT and CDR2 FNYEAQ (reference sequence). This CDR3 has 15 residues. Trimming stripped 5 bases from V and 6 bases from J, with 19 bases between. CDR3 loop: CASSPAGGTVAEAFF. The DNA for the CDR3 is TGTGCCAGCAGCCCTGCGGGGGGGACCGTCGCTGAAGCTTTCTTT.

The V gene is TRBV7-3, the J gene TRBJ1-1; D perhaps matches TRBD1 (5 bases). Germline V CDR1 and CDR2: SGHTA, FQGTGA. The CDR3 has 16 amino acids. V lost 5 bases and J lost 1, with 17 bases in between. This chain's CDR3 is CASSPTGPISNTEAFF. The CDR3 coding sequence is TGTGCCAGCAGCCCGACGGGACCCATATCGAACACTGAAGCTTTCTTT. Filled out from reference TRBV7-3 and TRBJ1-1, the complete variable domain reads GAGVSQTPSNKVTEKGKYVELRCDPISGHTALYWYRQSLGQGPEFLIYFQGTGAADDSGLPNDRFFAVRPEGSVSTLKIQRTERGDSAVYLCASSPTGPISNTEAFFGQGTRLTVV.

V gene TRBV18 combines with J gene TRBJ2-7; D possibly corresponds to TRBD1 (6 bases). Germline V CDR1 and CDR2: KGHSH, LQKENI. Trimming left V 6 bases short and J 1 base short, with 10 bases between. This CDR3 region has 13 residues. The CDR3 bases are TGTGCCAGCTCGCACGGACAGTCCTACGAGCAGTACTTC. It codes for CASSHGQSYEQYF.

This clonotype showed up just once. V and J are TRBV13 and TRBJ2-7; 10 bases fit TRBD1. Germline CDR1 is PRHDT and CDR2 is FYEKMQ (reference sequence). Trimming took 4 bases from V and 2 from J; bases not matched to a gene: 11. This CDR3 region has 17 residues. CDR3 coding DNA: TGTGCCAGCAGCTCCTACAGCCGGGACAGGGGAACCTACGAGCAGTACTTC. Its protein is CASSSYSRDRGTYEQYF.

This clonotype has just one count. V usage is TRBV29-1 and J usage is TRBJ2-5; 8 bases match TRBD1. V gave up 6 bases and J gave up 5 bases; unmatched junction bases: 8. Germline V gene lookup returns CDR1 SQVTM and CDR2 ANQGSEA. The CDR3 has 13 residues. The DNA of the CDR3 is TGCAGCGTAGAACAGGGGGTGATGGAGACCCAGTACTTC. This gives the protein CSVEQGVMETQYF.

The chain combines TRBV9 with TRBJ1-1; D remains unclear. The germline gives CDR1 SGDLS, CDR2 YYNGEE. V was clipped by 3 bases and J by 1 base, with 16 bases between them. CDR3 length: 16 residues. CDR3 nucleotide sequence: TGTGCCAGCAGCGCTGAGTACAGCGGACCGAACACTGAAGCTTTCTTT. It specifies CASSAEYSGPNTEAFF. The whole variable domain, remainder taken from reference TRBV9 and TRBJ1-1, is DSGVTQTPKHLITATGQRVTLRCSPRSGDLSVYWYQQSLDQGLQFLIQYYNGEERAKGNILERFSAQQFPDLHSELNLSSLELGDSALYFCASSAEYSGPNTEAFFGQGTRLTVV.

This chain uses TRBV29-1 with TRBJ2-6, with D uncertain. The germline V and J ends were trimmed by 5 bases and 0 bases, with 11 bases remaining between them. The CDR3 spans 15 residues. CDR1 and CDR2 (germline): SQVTM, ANQGSEA. Here the CDR3 reads CSVIYLGSGANVLTF. The DNA of the CDR3 is TGCAGCGTTATTTACCTGGGCTCTGGGGCCAACGTCCTGACTTTC.

This chain uses TRBV20-1 with TRBJ2-7, with TRBD2 matching 11 bases. The CDR3 is 16 residues long. CDR1 and CDR2 from the germline V gene are DFQATT and SNEGSKA (reference sequence). V lost 5 bases to trimming and J lost 2 bases; unmatched junction nucleotides: 11. Here the CDR3 reads CSAPRRLAGGPYEQYF. The CDR3 DNA reads TGCAGTGCTCCAAGACGTTTAGCGGGAGGGCCCTACGAGCAGTACTTC.

J is TRBJ2-5 and V is TRBV2; D gene ambiguous. The ends were cut back, 7 bases at V and 4 bases at J, with 7 bases in the middle. This CDR3 is built from 11 residues. Per germline, CDR1 SNHLY and CDR2 FYNNEI. The CDR3 sequence is CASKKRETQYF. The CDR3 nucleotides read TGTGCCAGCAAGAAGCGAGAGACCCAGTACTTC.

The chain recombines TRBV7-9 with TRBJ1-4; D may be TRBD1 (6 bases). The CDR3 length is 14 residues. Germline values: CDR1 SEHNR, CDR2 FQNEAQ (reference sequence). V was clipped by 6 bases and J by 6 bases, with 14 bases between them. The CDR3 loop reads CASRGDTGYEKLFF. Here the CDR3 DNA reads TGTGCCAGCAGGGGGGACACCGGGTATGAAAAACTGTTTTTT.

The chain employs TRBV7-8 and TRBJ2-1; weak D call: TRBD2 (6 bases). V was cut by 3 bases and J by 0 bases, with 12 bases left in between. CDR3 size: 16 residues. Germline V gene sequence: CDR1 SGHVS, CDR2 FQNEAQ. The CDR3 sequence: CASSFAGRHSYNEQFF. The CDR3 DNA follows: TGTGCCAGCAGCTTTGCGGGGCGACACTCCTACAATGAGCAGTTCTTC.

V usage is TRBV29-1 and J usage is TRBJ2-7, with 7 bases identical to TRBD2. Per the germline V gene, CDR1 is SQVTM and CDR2 is ANQGSEA. The length of the CDR3 is 14 residues. Trimming cost V 0 bases and J 0 bases; bases outside gene matches: 2. The CDR3 spells CSVEDGGSSYEQYF. In DNA, the CDR3 is TGCAGCGTTGAAGATGGCGGGAGCTCCTACGAGCAGTACTTC.